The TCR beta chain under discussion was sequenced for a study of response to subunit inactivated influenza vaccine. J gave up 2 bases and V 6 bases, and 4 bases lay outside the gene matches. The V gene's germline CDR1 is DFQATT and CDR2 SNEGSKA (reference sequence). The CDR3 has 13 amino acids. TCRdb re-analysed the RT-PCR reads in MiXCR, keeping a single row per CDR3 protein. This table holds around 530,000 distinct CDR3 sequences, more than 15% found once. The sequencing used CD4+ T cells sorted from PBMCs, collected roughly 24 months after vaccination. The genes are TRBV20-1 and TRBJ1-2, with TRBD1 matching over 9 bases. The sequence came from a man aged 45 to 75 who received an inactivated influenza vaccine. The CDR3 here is CSATDRGNYGYTF. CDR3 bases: TGCAGTGCCACCGACAGGGGGAACTATGGCTACACCTTC.